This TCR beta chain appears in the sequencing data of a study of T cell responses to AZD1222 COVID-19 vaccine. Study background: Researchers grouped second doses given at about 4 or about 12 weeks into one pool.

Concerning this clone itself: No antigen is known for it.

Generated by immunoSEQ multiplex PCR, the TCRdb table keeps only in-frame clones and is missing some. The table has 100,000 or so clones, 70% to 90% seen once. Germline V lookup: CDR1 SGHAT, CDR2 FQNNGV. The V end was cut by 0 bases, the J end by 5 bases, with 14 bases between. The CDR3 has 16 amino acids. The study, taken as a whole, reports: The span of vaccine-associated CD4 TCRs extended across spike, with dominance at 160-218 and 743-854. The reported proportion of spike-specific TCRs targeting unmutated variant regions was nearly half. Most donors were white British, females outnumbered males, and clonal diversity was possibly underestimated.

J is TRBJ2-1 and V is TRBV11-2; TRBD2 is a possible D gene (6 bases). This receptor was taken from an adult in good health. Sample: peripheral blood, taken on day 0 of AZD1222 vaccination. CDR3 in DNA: TGTGCCAGCAGCTTAGATTCGTCGGGAGCCGACAATGAGCAGTTCTTC. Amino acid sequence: CASSLDSSGADNEQFF. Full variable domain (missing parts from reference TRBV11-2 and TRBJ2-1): EAGVAQSPRYKIIEKRQSVAFWCNPISGHATLYWYQQILGQGPKLLIQFQNNGVVDDSQLPKDRFSAERLKGVDSTLKIQPAKLEDSAVYLCASSLDSSGADNEQFFGPGTRLTVL.